The 11 T cell receptor beta chains in this list originate from one sample, sequenced in a study of tissue T cells after allogeneic stem cell transplantation. Repertoires were generated with immunoSEQ multiplex PCR, while TCRdb's copy carries only in-frame clones and drops some. The table has fewer than 2,000 clones, roughly 80% seen once. Sequences were derived from liver tissue, sampled at autopsy. These receptors were collected from a male patient older than 55 with steroid-refractory graft-versus-host disease after an allogeneic stem cell transplant. T cells may partly derive from the graft donor.

The chain carries TRBV4-1 and TRBJ1-2; D is perhaps TRBD1 (6 bases). This CDR3 is 15 amino acids long. V lost 1 base and J 3 bases, leaving 12 bases between the germline ends. Germline CDR1 reads MGHRA; CDR2 reads YSYEKL. CDR3 protein: CASSQVRDKYYGYTF. The CDR3 DNA is TGCGCCAGCAGCCAAGTACGGGACAAGTACTATGGCTACACCTTC.

The chain uses TRBV28 and TRBJ1-6; the match to TRBD1 covers 7 bases. The V gene end was trimmed by 5 bases and the J gene end by 7 bases; junction bases not matched to a gene: 5. Germline V lookup: CDR1 MDHEN, CDR2 SYDVKM. The CDR3 spans 14 residues. CDR3 amino acids: CASSPGQENSPLHF. DNA of the CDR3: TGTGCCAGCAGTCCCGGACAGGAAAATTCACCCCTCCACTTT. Together with reference TRBV28 and TRBJ1-6, the CDR3 gives the full variable domain: DVKVTQSSRYLVKRTGEKVFLECVQDMDHENMFWYRQDPGLGLRLIYFSYDVKMKEKGDIPEGYSVSREKKERFSLILESASTNQTSMYLCASSPGQENSPLHFGNGTRLTVT.

The gene calls are TRBV3-1 (or the pseudogene TRBV3-2) and TRBJ2-6, with D perhaps assigned TRBD1 or TRBD2 (5 bases each). V lost 4 bases, J lost 4 bases, and 14 bases lay in between. CDR1 and CDR2 (germline): LGHDT, YNNKEL (reference sequence). CDR3 length: 16 residues. The CDR3 coding sequence is TGTGCCAGCAGCCCCTTTACGGGGACCGGGGCCAACGTCCTGACTTTC. Protein product: CASSPFTGTGANVLTF.

The chain recombines TRBV10-3 with TRBJ2-1, with D perhaps matching TRBD1 (5 bases). Germline V CDR1 and CDR2: ENHRY, SYGVKD. The CDR3 has 13 amino acids. V shed 9 bases and J shed 5 bases, with 14 bases lying between them. The CDR3 coding sequence is TGTGCCATATCTGGACAAGAGAACAATGAGCAGTTCTTC. Residues: CAISGQENNEQFF.

CDR3 sequence (DNA): TGTGCCAGCAGTTACTCGATGGGCGGGGGGATAGATACGCAGTATTTT. Translation: CASSYSMGGGIDTQYF. This sequence joins TRBV6-5 and TRBJ2-3, with TRBD2 identical over 8 bases. The trim removed 0 bases at V and 5 bases at J, leaving 7 bases unmatched. Germline V gives CDR1 MNHEY, CDR2 SVGAGI. The CDR3 has 16 residues.

The chain has TRBV6-5 and TRBJ1-2; TRBD1 matches 9 bases. Germline lookup yields CDR1 MNHEY and CDR2 SVGAGI. CDR3 length: 13 amino acids. Trimming at V came to 10 bases and at J to 6 bases, leaving 9 bases not matched to a gene. The chain's CDR3 is CAIRDRVADGYTF. The CDR3 DNA sequence: TGTGCCATCCGGGACAGGGTAGCCGATGGCTACACCTTC.

The V call is TRBV28, the J call TRBJ1-1; D not certain. This CDR3 region has 19 residues. Germline values: CDR1 MDHEN, CDR2 SYDVKM. Between the trimmed V and J ends, which lost 2 bases and 0 bases, there was a span of 22 bases. CDR3 sequence (DNA): TGTGCCAGCAGTTTAACCCCGGCCCGGGAGTGGAATTTGAACACTGAAGCTTTCTTT. Translation: CASSLTPAREWNLNTEAFF.

The rearrangement uses TRBV7-7 and TRBJ2-2; 8 nucleotides line up with TRBD2. V lost 5 bases, J lost 5 bases, and 4 bases stayed unmatched. Germline V gives CDR1 SSHAT, CDR2 FNYEAQ (reference sequence). The CDR3 is 14 amino acids. For the CDR3, the DNA is TGTGCCAGCAGCGCCGGGACTAGAACCGGGGAGCTGTTTTTT. Its translation: CASSAGTRTGELFF.

The chain joins TRBV6-1 to TRBJ1-2; 7 bases line up with TRBD1. Losses at the gene ends were 1 base for V and 4 bases for J; bases not matched to a gene: 6. The length of the CDR3 is 15 residues. The germline V gene has CDR1 MNHNS and CDR2 SASEGT. CDR3 nucleotide sequence: TGTGCCAGCAGTGAAGAGACAGGGCAGGGCTATGGCTACACCTTC. Translated, it gives CASSEETGQGYGYTF.

The chain couples TRBV28 to TRBJ1-6; 8 nucleotides line up with TRBD1. Germline V lookup: CDR1 MDHEN, CDR2 SYDVKM. The CDR3 consists of 14 residues. J gave up 5 bases and V 6 bases, and 3 bases lay outside the gene matches. This CDR3 reads CASRPTGDNSPLHF. The DNA for the CDR3 is TGTGCCAGCAGACCGACAGGGGATAATTCACCCCTCCACTTT.

The gene calls are TRBV6-6 and TRBJ2-3; D unclear. CDR3 length equals 13 residues. Germline CDR1 and CDR2: MNHNY and SVGAGI (reference sequence). The V and J ends lost 2 bases and 2 bases respectively, with 5 bases between them. Written as DNA, the CDR3 is TGTGCCAGCAGTTACAGGGACACAGATACGCAGTATTTT. Translating gives CASSYRDTDTQYF.